Below are 27 T cell receptor beta chains sequenced from a single sample in a study of OX40 agonist ivuxolimab in advanced cancers. The protocol was immunoSEQ multiplex PCR, while the TCRdb copy is restricted to in-frame clones and leaves out a portion. The table shows tens of thousands of clones, with about 89% occurring only once. Sequenced material: CD4+ or CD8+ T cells sorted from blood, taken in a trial of the OX40 agonist ivuxolimab. The receptors stem from an adult with an advanced solid tumor such as melanoma, head and neck, liver or kidney cancer.

The V and J genes are TRBV27 and TRBJ2-1; no firm D call. CDR1 and CDR2 from the germline V gene are MNHEY and SMNVEV (reference sequence). The V and J ends lost 10 bases and 0 bases respectively, with 13 bases between them. CDR3 size: 14 residues. CDR3 loop: CANLASSSYNEQFF. DNA for the CDR3: TGTGCCAACCTTGCATCGAGCTCCTACAATGAGCAGTTCTTC.

The J gene is TRBJ2-1, the V gene TRBV15; no firm D call. Trimming shortened V by 3 bases and J by 7 bases, and 10 bases separated the two germline ends. Germline-derived CDR1 and CDR2 are LNHNV and YYDKDF (reference sequence). The CDR3 spans 13 residues. The CDR3 reads CATSSGVFNEQFF. CDR3 in DNA: TGTGCCACCAGCAGCGGCGTCTTTAATGAGCAGTTCTTC.

As for this clone: Relative to the germline gene, one junction end is altered; a read error may explain this. Within the sample, other DNA sequences also encode this same CDR3. V gene TRBV15 combines with J gene TRBJ2-3, with a tentative D call TRBD2 (7 bases). This CDR3 is built from 18 residues. Germline V lookup: CDR1 LNHNV, CDR2 YYDKDF (reference sequence). The CDR3 bases are TGTGCCACTAGCAGAGATAGGATACAGGGAGGGTCAGCAGATACGCAGTATTTT. The encoded protein is CATSRDRIQGGSADTQYF.

This chain uses TRBV5-8 with TRBJ2-1, with 13 bases aligning to TRBD2. Looked up from germline, CDR1 is SGHTS and CDR2 is YDEGEE. V was clipped by 4 bases and J by 14 bases; unmatched bases: 12. The length of the CDR3 is 15 residues. As DNA, the CDR3 is TGTGCCAGCAGCCCTATACTGACTAGCGGGAGGCCCAAGTTCTTC. Its protein is CASSPILTSGRPKFF.

The chain couples TRBV4-3 to TRBJ1-3; D uncertain. The CDR3 covers 17 residues. Trimming removed 1 base from V and 0 bases from J, with 13 bases in between. Germline CDR1 reads LGHNA; CDR2 reads YSLEER. The CDR3 bases are TGCGCCAGCAGCCAAGGTCGGGGAGATAGCTCTGGAAACACCATATATTTT. Translating it yields CASSQGRGDSSGNTIYF.

The CDR3 protein is CASSSYRDSYNEQFF. The CDR3 DNA sequence: TGTGCCAGCAGCTCCTACCGAGACTCCTACAATGAGCAGTTCTTC. The V gene is TRBV11-2, the J gene TRBJ2-1; D gene unclear. Germline loops: CDR1 SGHAT, CDR2 FQNNGV. The CDR3 runs to 15 residues. V was shortened by 4 bases and J by 0 bases, with 10 bases between the two germline ends.

The chain links TRBV19 to TRBJ2-7; 8 nucleotides align to TRBD1. CDR1 is LNHDA, CDR2 SQIVND, per germline (reference sequence). The CDR3 length is 15 residues. V dropped 2 bases and J dropped 4; count of bases not matched to a gene: 7. The CDR3 sequence is CASSISGTGLYEQYF. In DNA, the CDR3 is TGTGCCAGTAGTATAAGTGGGACAGGCCTTTACGAGCAGTACTTC. The full variable domain, in which reference TRBV19 and TRBJ2-7 provide the parts outside the CDR3, is DGGITQSPKYLFRKEGQNVTLSCEQNLNHDAMYWYRQDPGQGLRLIYYSQIVNDFQKGDIAEGYSVSREKKESFPLTVTSAQKNPTAFYLCASSISGTGLYEQYFGPGTRLTVT.

There are a few counts of this clone. The chain recombines TRBV14 with TRBJ2-7, with D unresolved. V lost 4 bases and J 3 bases, leaving 7 bases between the germline ends. The CDR3 extends over 12 amino acids. Germline CDR1 reads SGHDN; CDR2 reads FVKESK. This chain's CDR3 is CASSLRSYEQYF. The CDR3 nucleotides read TGTGCCAGCAGCCTCAGGAGCTACGAGCAGTACTTC.

J is TRBJ2-5 and V is TRBV7-9, with a possible D match to TRBD1 (5 bases). Germline values: CDR1 SEHNR, CDR2 FQNEAQ (reference sequence). V was cut by 5 bases and J by 3 bases, with 19 bases left in between. The CDR3 is 16 amino acids. CDR3 nucleotide sequence: TGTGCCAGCAGCCCCTTAGAAACAGGAGACAAAGAGACCCAGTACTTC. Translated, it gives CASSPLETGDKETQYF.

The V call is TRBV11-2, the J call TRBJ2-1, with 15 bases aligning to TRBD2. Unmatched junction bases numbered 5, after V lost 1 base and J lost 7 bases. This CDR3 has 17 amino acids. CDR1 is SGHAT, CDR2 FQNNGV, per germline. The CDR3 loop is CASSLGTSGRAGNEQFF. The CDR3 DNA reads as TGTGCCAGCAGCTTAGGGACTAGCGGGAGGGCCGGTAATGAGCAGTTCTTC.

The rearrangement uses TRBV4-1 and TRBJ1-1; tentatively, D is TRBD1 (5 bases). This CDR3 region has 16 residues. Deletions cut 2 bases from V and 0 bases from J, with 13 bases between. CDR1 is MGHRA and CDR2 is YSYEKL in the germline V gene. The CDR3 here is CASSQFGGSMNTEAFF. The DNA for the CDR3 is TGCGCCAGCAGCCAATTCGGGGGATCCATGAACACTGAAGCTTTCTTT.

The CDR3 sequence: CASSLGTVPSTDTQYF. The DNA for the CDR3 is TGTGCCAGCAGCTTAGGTACAGTCCCCAGCACAGATACGCAGTATTTT. The V call is TRBV7-9, the J call TRBJ2-3; D is unresolved. Per germline, CDR1 SEHNR and CDR2 FQNEAQ (reference sequence). The CDR3 is made up of 16 amino acids. Deletions cut 1 base from V and 0 bases from J, with 11 bases between.

The chain links TRBV5-5 to TRBJ2-7, with D possibly called TRBD1 or TRBD2 (6 bases each). The CDR3 extends over 14 amino acids. V lost 0 bases to trimming and J lost 5 bases, with 12 bases between them. The germline V gene has CDR1 SGHKS and CDR2 YYEKEE (reference sequence). The CDR3 protein is CASSLGGTLDEQYF. The CDR3 DNA sequence: TGTGCCAGCAGCTTGGGCGGGACACTCGACGAGCAGTACTTC.

J is TRBJ2-3 and V is TRBV7-9, with TRBD2 as a possible D gene (5 bases). The V end was cut by 5 bases, the J end by 0 bases, with 12 bases between. CDR3 length: 15 residues. From germline, CDR1 is SEHNR and CDR2 FQNEAQ (reference sequence). The CDR3 sequence: CASSPPGGSTDTQYF. DNA of the CDR3: TGTGCCAGCAGCCCACCGGGCGGGAGCACAGATACGCAGTATTTT. The whole variable domain, filled in from reference TRBV7-9 and TRBJ2-3, reads DTGVSQNPRHKITKRGQNVTFRCDPISEHNRLYWYRQTLGQGPEFLTYFQNEAQLEKSRLLSDRFSAERPKGSFSTLEIQRTEQGDSAMYLCASSPPGGSTDTQYFGPGTRLTVL.

This clone was seen once. The chain carries TRBV19 and TRBJ1-5; a possible D gene is TRBD1 (5 bases). The V gene's germline CDR1 is LNHDA and CDR2 SQIVND (reference sequence). V lost 3 bases to trimming and J lost 3 bases, with 12 bases between them. CDR3 length: 15 amino acids. The chain's CDR3 is CASSMSRADNQPQHF. For the CDR3, the DNA is TGTGCCAGTAGTATGAGCAGGGCCGACAATCAGCCCCAGCATTTT. Variable domain in full (rest from reference TRBV19 and TRBJ1-5): DGGITQSPKYLFRKEGQNVTLSCEQNLNHDAMYWYRQDPGQGLRLIYYSQIVNDFQKGDIAEGYSVSREKKESFPLTVTSAQKNPTAFYLCASSMSRADNQPQHFGDGTRLSIL.

The chain employs TRBV6-5 and TRBJ2-7; D gene ambiguous. With 0 bases removed from V and 3 bases from J, the gap between germline ends came to 12 bases. The CDR3 is 15 amino acids. Germline assignment: CDR1 MNHEY and CDR2 SVGAGI. CDR3: CASSYSGHHGYEQYF. CDR3 DNA sequence: TGTGCCAGCAGTTACTCGGGCCACCACGGCTACGAGCAGTACTTC.

The chain carries TRBV11-2 and TRBJ2-7; D gene unclear. Trimming stripped 5 bases from V and 4 bases from J, with 9 bases between. Germline-derived CDR1 and CDR2 are SGHAT and FQNNGV. The CDR3 has 12 amino acids. The CDR3 nucleotides read TGTGCCAGCAGCACACTCCAGTACGAGCAGTACTTC. Its protein is CASSTLQYEQYF.

The chain uses TRBV19 and TRBJ2-3; D remains unclear. The germline CDR1 and CDR2 sequences are LNHDA and SQIVND (reference sequence). V was clipped by 7 bases and J by 3 bases, with 17 bases between them. CDR3 length equals 15 residues. CDR3 DNA sequence: TGTGCCAGTACCTTTAGGGCACACGATACAGATACGCAGTATTTT. Translated, it gives CASTFRAHDTDTQYF.

This rearrangement joins TRBV7-9 to TRBJ1-1; D ambiguous. V lost 0 bases, J lost 5 bases, and 13 bases lay in between. The length of the CDR3 is 15 residues. Germline CDR1 SEHNR, CDR2 FQNEAQ (reference sequence). The CDR3, as DNA: TGTGCCAGCAGCTTAGCGCTTTTAGGGAAAACTGAAGCTTTCTTT. The encoded protein is CASSLALLGKTEAFF.

This chain joins TRBV4-1 and TRBJ1-2; TRBD1 is a possible D gene (5 bases). CDR1 is MGHRA, CDR2 YSYEKL, per germline. Trimming removed 4 bases from V and 0 bases from J, with 15 bases in between. This CDR3 is 16 amino acids long. The DNA of the CDR3 is TGCGCCAGCAGCCTCTCCGGGACCGAAGCTAACTATGGCTACACCTTC. Translated, it gives CASSLSGTEANYGYTF.

J is TRBJ2-2 and V is TRBV4-1; 9 bases align to TRBD1. This CDR3 has 15 amino acids. The germline V gene has CDR1 MGHRA and CDR2 YSYEKL. V shed 3 bases, J shed 5 bases, and the junction held 4 bases outside the gene matches. The CDR3 DNA follows: TGCGCCAGCAGCCAGGGACAGGGATCGACCGGGGAGCTGTTTTTT. It encodes CASSQGQGSTGELFF.

The rearrangement uses TRBV6-5 and TRBJ2-1; D call uncertain. CDR1 is MNHEY and CDR2 is SVGAGI in the germline V gene. The CDR3 contains 13 residues. Trimming stripped 0 bases from V and 8 bases from J, with 8 bases between. The CDR3 sequence: CASSYSAGYEQFF. The CDR3 bases are TGTGCCAGCAGTTACTCTGCTGGGTATGAGCAGTTCTTC.

This chain connects TRBV19 to TRBJ2-5; a possible D gene is TRBD2 (6 bases). V lost 2 bases and J 2 bases, leaving 9 bases between the germline ends. This CDR3 has 14 residues. Germline CDR1 reads LNHDA; CDR2 reads SQIVND (reference sequence). The CDR3 reads CASSIPGAQETQYF. In nucleotides, the CDR3 is TGTGCCAGTAGTATACCGGGAGCTCAAGAGACCCAGTACTTC.

Comment on this clone: Other DNA variants within this sample encode the same CDR3. In nucleotides, the CDR3 is TGTGCCAGCAGTTACGGGGGGCGGGGGCCGGATCAGCCCCAGCATTTT. This sequence encodes CASSYGGRGPDQPQHF. This rearrangement joins TRBV28 to TRBJ1-5, with D possibly TRBD1 on 6 matching bases. V was cut by 4 bases and J by 5 bases, with 18 bases left in between. Germline V gives CDR1 MDHEN, CDR2 SYDVKM. This CDR3 region has 16 residues.

The CDR3, as DNA: TGTGCCAGCGGGGAGGGACTCTATGGCTACACCTTC. As protein: CASGEGLYGYTF. The chain combines TRBV27 with TRBJ1-2, with D maybe TRBD1 (5 bases). In germline, CDR1 is MNHEY, CDR2 SMNVEV (reference sequence). V was cut by 8 bases and J by 4 bases, with 11 bases left in between. This CDR3 is 12 amino acids long.

This clone is medium-sized by share. The V and J genes are TRBV5-1 and TRBJ2-7; maybe TRBD2 (7 bases). V was trimmed by 9 bases and J by 6 bases, leaving 19 bases between them. Germline-derived CDR1 and CDR2 are SGHRS and YFSETQ. The CDR3 spans 13 residues. The CDR3 DNA reads as TGCGCCACTTGCGGGGGCATTGCTTGCGAGCAGTACTTC. This sequence encodes CATCGGIACEQYF.

The genes are TRBV7-6 and TRBJ2-3; D is uncertain. The germline V and J ends were trimmed by 7 bases and 0 bases, with 14 bases remaining between them. Germline V gene lookup returns CDR1 SGHVS and CDR2 FNYEAQ. CDR3 length: 15 residues. Written as DNA, the CDR3 is TGTGCCAGCACCCCTCTACCCACTAGCACAGATACGCAGTATTTT. Translated: CASTPLPTSTDTQYF.